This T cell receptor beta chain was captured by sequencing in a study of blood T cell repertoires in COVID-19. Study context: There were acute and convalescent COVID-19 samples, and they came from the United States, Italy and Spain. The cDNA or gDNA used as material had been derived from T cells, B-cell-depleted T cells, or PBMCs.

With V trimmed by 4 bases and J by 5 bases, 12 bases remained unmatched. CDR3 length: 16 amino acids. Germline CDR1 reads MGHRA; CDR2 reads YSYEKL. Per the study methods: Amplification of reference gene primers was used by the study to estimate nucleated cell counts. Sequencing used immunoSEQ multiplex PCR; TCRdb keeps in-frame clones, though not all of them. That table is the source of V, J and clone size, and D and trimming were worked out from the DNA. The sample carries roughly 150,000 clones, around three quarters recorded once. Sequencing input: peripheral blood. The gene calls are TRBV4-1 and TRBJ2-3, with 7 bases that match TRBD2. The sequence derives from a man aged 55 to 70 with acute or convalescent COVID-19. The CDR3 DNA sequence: TGCGCCAGCAGCCGGGGACTATCCGTAGTACGAGATACGCAGTATTTT. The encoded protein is CASSRGLSVVRDTQYF.